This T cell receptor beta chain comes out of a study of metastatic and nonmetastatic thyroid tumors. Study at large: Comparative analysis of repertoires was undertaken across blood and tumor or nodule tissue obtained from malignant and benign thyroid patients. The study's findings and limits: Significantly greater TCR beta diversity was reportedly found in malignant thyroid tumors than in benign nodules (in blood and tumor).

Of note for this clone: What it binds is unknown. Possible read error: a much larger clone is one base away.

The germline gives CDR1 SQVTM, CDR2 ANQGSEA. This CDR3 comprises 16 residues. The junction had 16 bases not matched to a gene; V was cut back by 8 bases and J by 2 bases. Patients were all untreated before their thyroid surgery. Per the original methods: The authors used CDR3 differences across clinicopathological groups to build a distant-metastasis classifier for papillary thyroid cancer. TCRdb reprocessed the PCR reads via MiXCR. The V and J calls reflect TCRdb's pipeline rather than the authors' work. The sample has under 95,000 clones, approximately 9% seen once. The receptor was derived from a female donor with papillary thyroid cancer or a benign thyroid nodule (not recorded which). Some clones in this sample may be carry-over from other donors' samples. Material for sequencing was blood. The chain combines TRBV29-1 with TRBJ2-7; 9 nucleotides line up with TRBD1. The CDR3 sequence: CSLTFTGTGTTYEQYF. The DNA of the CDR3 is TGCAGCTTAACCTTCACCGGGACAGGGACCACCTACGAGCAGTACTTC.